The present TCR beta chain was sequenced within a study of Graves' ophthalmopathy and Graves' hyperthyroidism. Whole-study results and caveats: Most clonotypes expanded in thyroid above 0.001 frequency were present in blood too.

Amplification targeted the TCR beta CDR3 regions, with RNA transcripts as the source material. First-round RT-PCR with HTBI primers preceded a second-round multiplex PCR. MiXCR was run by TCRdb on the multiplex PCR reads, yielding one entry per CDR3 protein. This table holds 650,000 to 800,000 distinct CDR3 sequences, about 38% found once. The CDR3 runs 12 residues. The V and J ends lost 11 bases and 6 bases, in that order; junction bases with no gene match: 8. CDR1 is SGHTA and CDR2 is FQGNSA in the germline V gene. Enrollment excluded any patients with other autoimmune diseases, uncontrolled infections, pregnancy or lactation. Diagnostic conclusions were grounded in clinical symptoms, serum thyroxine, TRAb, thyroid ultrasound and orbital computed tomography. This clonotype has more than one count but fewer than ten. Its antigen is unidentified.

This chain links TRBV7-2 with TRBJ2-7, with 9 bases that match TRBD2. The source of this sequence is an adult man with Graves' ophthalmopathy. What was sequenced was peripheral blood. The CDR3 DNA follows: TGTGCCGCCGGGACTAGCACCGCCGAGCAGTACTTC. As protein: CAAGTSTAEQYF.